These 7 T cell receptor beta chains share one sample of origin, sequenced in a study of cytomegalovirus exposure and HLA in healthy donors. This PCR relied on a set of 60 Vbeta primers and 13 Jbeta primers. Assay used: immunoSEQ multiplex PCR; TCRdb lists only in-frame clones, some missing. This table holds hundreds of thousands of clones, 65% to 85% found once. The source material was PBMCs. These receptors all stem from a man aged 25-40 years in good health and CMV-seronegative.

The V call is TRBV7-9, the J call TRBJ1-2; the D gene is possibly TRBD1 (5 bases). Germline CDR1 reads SEHNR; CDR2 reads FQNEAQ (reference sequence). V lost 5 bases and J 8 bases, leaving 21 bases between the germline ends. This CDR3 has 15 residues. The CDR3 DNA is TGTGCCAGCAGCACCTATCAGGGAGGGACGTCGGGCTACACCTTC. Protein product: CASSTYQGGTSGYTF.

This chain links TRBV4-2 with TRBJ2-3; 9 positions agree with TRBD2. With V trimmed by 0 bases and J by 1 base, 2 bases remained unmatched. This CDR3 is built from 16 residues. CDR1 is LGHNA and CDR2 is YNFKEQ in the germline V gene. CDR3 in DNA: TGTGCCAGCAGCCAAGATGTAGCGGGGGGCACAGATACGCAGTATTTT. Residues: CASSQDVAGGTDTQYF.

CDR3 nucleotide sequence: TGTGCCATCAGAAATACAGGGTCCCTGGAAGCTTTCTTT. As protein: CAIRNTGSLEAFF. The chain couples TRBV10-3 to TRBJ1-1; D perhaps matches TRBD1 (6 bases). V was shortened by 6 bases and J by 8 bases, with 16 bases between the two germline ends. The CDR3 consists of 13 residues. Germline V gene lookup returns CDR1 ENHRY and CDR2 SYGVKD.

The chain employs TRBV27 and TRBJ1-2, with 8 bases identical to TRBD1. The CDR3 consists of 15 residues. Germline CDR1 MNHEY, CDR2 SMNVEV (reference sequence). V shed 4 bases, J shed 4 bases, and the junction held 8 bases outside the gene matches. The CDR3 region has the DNA TGTGCCAGCAGTTCCGGACAGGGTACCATCTATGGCTACACCTTC. It specifies CASSSGQGTIYGYTF.

This clone was counted a few times. The V and J genes are TRBV9 and TRBJ2-1, with 11 bases matching TRBD1. The V gene's germline CDR1 is SGDLS and CDR2 YYNGEE. CDR3 size: 15 residues. The V gene end was trimmed by 4 bases and the J gene end by 4 bases; junction bases not matched to a gene: 4. DNA of the CDR3: TGTGCCAGCAGCCGGGACAGGGGGGTATACAATGAGCAGTTCTTC. Translating gives CASSRDRGVYNEQFF.

This clone was seen more than once but under ten times. The J gene is TRBJ2-1, the V gene TRBV5-1; D is unresolved. Trimming removed 0 bases at V and 4 bases at J, with 8 bases between. The CDR3 length is 14 residues. From germline, CDR1 is SGHRS and CDR2 YFSETQ. CDR3 residues: CASSLEASYNEQFF. In DNA form, the CDR3 reads TGCGCCAGCAGCTTGGAAGCCTCTTACAATGAGCAGTTCTTC.

The rearrangement uses TRBV6-6 and TRBJ1-2; D is possibly TRBD1 (6 bases). Germline V lookup: CDR1 MNHNY, CDR2 SVGAGI (reference sequence). The CDR3 sequence is 15 residues long. The V end was cut by 2 bases, the J end by 8 bases, with 18 bases between. This chain's CDR3 is CASSYPGGPARGYTF. Written as DNA, the CDR3 is TGTGCCAGCAGTTACCCGGGGGGGCCAGCCAGAGGCTACACCTTC.